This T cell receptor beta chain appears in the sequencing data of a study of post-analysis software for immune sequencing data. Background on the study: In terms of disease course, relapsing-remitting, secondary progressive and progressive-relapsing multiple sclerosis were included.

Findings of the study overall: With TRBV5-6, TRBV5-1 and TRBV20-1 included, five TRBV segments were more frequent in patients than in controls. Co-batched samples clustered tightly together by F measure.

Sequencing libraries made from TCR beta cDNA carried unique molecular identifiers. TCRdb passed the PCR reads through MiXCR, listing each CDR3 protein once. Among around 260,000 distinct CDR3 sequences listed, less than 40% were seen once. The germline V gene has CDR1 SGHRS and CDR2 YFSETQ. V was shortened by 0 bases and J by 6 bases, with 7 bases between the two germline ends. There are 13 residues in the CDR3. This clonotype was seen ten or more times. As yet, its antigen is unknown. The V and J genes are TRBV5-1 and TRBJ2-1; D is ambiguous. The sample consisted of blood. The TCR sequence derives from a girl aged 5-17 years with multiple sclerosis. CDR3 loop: CASSLAYTNEQFF. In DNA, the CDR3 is TGCGCCAGCAGCTTGGCCTACACCAATGAGCAGTTCTTC. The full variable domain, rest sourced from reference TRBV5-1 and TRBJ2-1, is KAGVTQTPRYLIKTRGQQVTLSCSPISGHRSVSWYQQTPGQGLQFLFEYFSETQRNKGNFPGRFSGRQFSNSRSEMNVSTLELGDSALYLCASSLAYTNEQFFGPGTRLTVL.